Only a few counts were recorded for the clone carrying this T cell receptor beta chain. Original analysis: ImmunoSEQ junction-only sequences lacked quality scores, so their filtering differed. The data were produced by immunoSEQ multiplex PCR, yet TCRdb's version contains in-frame clones alone and is incomplete. D and trimming come from the DNA, and the V and J calls and clone size come from that table. In the table there are around 100,000 clones, more than 65% of which are singletons. The data are from a study of shared clonotypes between healthy human individuals. The CDR3 covers 11 residues. V lost 10 bases to trimming and J lost 3 bases, with 7 bases between them. Germline CDR1 SNHLY, CDR2 FYNNEI. Healthy adults negative for HIV, lacking recent acute infections or vaccinations, served as donors.

The chain employs TRBV2 and TRBJ2-1; D not resolved. The TCR comes from a woman in her twenties or thirties in good health. Sequenced: memory CD8+ T cells sorted from blood. As for subset: CD45RO+ cells pooled with CCR7-negative TemRA cells. The CDR3 sequence is CAKDLYNEQFF. The CDR3 region has the DNA TGTGCCAAGGACCTCTACAATGAGCAGTTCTTC.